This is a list of T cell receptor beta chains from one sample in a study of post-analysis software for immune sequencing data. Using its own MiXCR run on the PCR reads, TCRdb lists one record per CDR3 protein. The sample records about 540,000 distinct CDR3 sequences, 30% to 40% being singletons. What was sequenced was blood. These receptors came from a girl aged 2-17 years with multiple sclerosis. The CDR3 runs from the conserved cysteine through the conserved F or W. The order of the fields is clone size, CDR3 length, D gene, J gene, V gene, CDR3 DNA, CDR3 protein. D genes are given only for firm matches. A row's size may be missing; if present it is once, few, many or a size class.

abundance: .
len: 13
d_gene: .
j_gene: TRBJ1-1
v_gene: TRBV24-1
CDR3nt: TGTGCCGGGGACTCCAACGTGAACACTGAAGCTTTCTTT
CDR3aa: CAGDSNVNTEAFF

abundance: .
len: 12
d_gene: .
j_gene: TRBJ2-2
v_gene: TRBV28
CDR3nt: TGTGCCAGCAGTAGTGGAAGCGGGGAGCTGTTTTTT
CDR3aa: CASSSGSGELFF

abundance: few
len: 12
d_gene: .
j_gene: TRBJ1-4
v_gene: TRBV20-1
CDR3nt: TGCAGTGCTAGTCGCTTGAATGAAAAACTGTTTTTT
CDR3aa: CSASRLNEKLFF

abundance: few
len: 14
d_gene: TRBD1
j_gene: TRBJ1-1
v_gene: TRBV12-3/TRBV12-4
CDR3nt: TGTGCCAGCAACCCGACAGGGGGGGACACTGAAGCTTTCTTT
CDR3aa: CASNPTGGDTEAFF

abundance: many
len: 15
d_gene: TRBD2
j_gene: TRBJ2-1
v_gene: TRBV7-6
CDR3nt: TGTGCCAGCAGCCGTACTAGCGGGGGTTACAATGAGCAGTTCTTC
CDR3aa: CASSRTSGGYNEQFF

abundance: few
len: 11
d_gene: .
j_gene: TRBJ2-1
v_gene: TRBV28
CDR3nt: TGTGCCAGCATTGGGTTTAATGAGCAGTTCTTC
CDR3aa: CASIGFNEQFF

abundance: .
len: 17
d_gene: TRBD2
j_gene: TRBJ2-7
v_gene: TRBV5-1
CDR3nt: TGCGCCAGCAGCTTGGCCGGGGCAGCGGGGGCCTCCTACGAGCAGTACTTC
CDR3aa: CASSLAGAAGASYEQYF

abundance: .
len: 14
d_gene: .
j_gene: TRBJ2-5
v_gene: TRBV7-9
CDR3nt: TGTGCCAGCAGCTTAGGGGCAGGGAACAATGAGCAGTACTTC
CDR3aa: CASSLGAGNNEQYF

abundance: .
len: 15
d_gene: .
j_gene: TRBJ2-1
v_gene: TRBV5-1
CDR3nt: TGCGCCAGCAGCTTGGAAGTAGGGGTATACAATGAGCAGTTCTTC
CDR3aa: CASSLEVGVYNEQFF

abundance: .
len: 15
d_gene: .
j_gene: TRBJ2-1
v_gene: TRBV30
CDR3nt: TGTGCCTGGAGTGTAGGCGGTAGCTCCTACAATGAGCAGTTCTTC
CDR3aa: CAWSVGGSSYNEQFF

abundance: .
len: 11
d_gene: .
j_gene: TRBJ2-1
v_gene: TRBV28
CDR3nt: TGTGCCACAATAAACAGCAATGAGCAGTTCTTC
CDR3aa: CATINSNEQFF

abundance: .
len: 14
d_gene: .
j_gene: TRBJ2-7
v_gene: TRBV7-2
CDR3nt: TGTGCCAGCAGCGTACACGGGGGGCCCTACGAGCAGTACTTC
CDR3aa: CASSVHGGPYEQYF

abundance: .
len: 14
d_gene: .
j_gene: TRBJ2-7
v_gene: TRBV20-1
CDR3nt: TGCAGTGCTAGAGATCGCCAGGCCTCCTACGAGCAGTACTTC
CDR3aa: CSARDRQASYEQYF

abundance: .
len: 16
d_gene: .
j_gene: TRBJ1-5
v_gene: TRBV19
CDR3nt: TGTGCCAGTAGTATTGGGGACTTCCCGCCCAATCAGCCCCAGCATTTT
CDR3aa: CASSIGDFPPNQPQHF

abundance: .
len: 14
d_gene: .
j_gene: TRBJ2-1
v_gene: TRBV29-1
CDR3nt: TGCAGCGTTGGCTGCCAAAGCTCCTACAATGAGCAGTTCTTC
CDR3aa: CSVGCQSSYNEQFF

abundance: .
len: 15
d_gene: TRBD2
j_gene: TRBJ2-3
v_gene: TRBV7-3
CDR3nt: TGTGCCAGCAGCTTATCGGGGGGGCCTGAAGATACGCAGTATTTT
CDR3aa: CASSLSGGPEDTQYF

abundance: .
len: 12
d_gene: .
j_gene: TRBJ2-7
v_gene: TRBV14
CDR3nt: TGTGCCAGCGAGGGCTACAATGGGGAGCAGTACTTC
CDR3aa: CASEGYNGEQYF

abundance: .
len: 16
d_gene: .
j_gene: TRBJ2-1
v_gene: TRBV6-2/TRBV6-3
CDR3nt: TGTGCCAGCAGTTACGGTTCTAGTCCCCTTTACAATGAGCAGTTCTTC
CDR3aa: CASSYGSSPLYNEQFF

abundance: few
len: 13
d_gene: .
j_gene: TRBJ2-5
v_gene: TRBV6-5
CDR3nt: TGTGCCAGCAGCCCACCCCCCCGGGAGACCCAGTACTTC
CDR3aa: CASSPPPRETQYF

abundance: few
len: 15
d_gene: .
j_gene: TRBJ1-2
v_gene: TRBV7-9
CDR3nt: TGTGCCAGCAGCCCCGGGGAGGGGCTAGGCTATGGCTACACCTTC
CDR3aa: CASSPGEGLGYGYTF

abundance: .
len: 12
d_gene: .
j_gene: TRBJ1-2
v_gene: TRBV11-2
CDR3nt: TGTGCCAGCAGCTTCCTCGTAAGCGGCTACACCTTC
CDR3aa: CASSFLVSGYTF

abundance: .
len: 16
d_gene: .
j_gene: TRBJ2-7
v_gene: TRBV2
CDR3nt: TGTGCCAGCAGCGGGTTGGTTTTCGGGGAATCCTACGAGCAGTACTTC
CDR3aa: CASSGLVFGESYEQYF

abundance: .
len: 15
d_gene: .
j_gene: TRBJ1-6
v_gene: TRBV6-4
CDR3nt: TGTGCCAGCAGAGATGGACAAAGCCTCAATTCACCCCTCCACTTT
CDR3aa: CASRDGQSLNSPLHF

abundance: .
len: 16
d_gene: TRBD2
j_gene: TRBJ2-2
v_gene: TRBV20-1
CDR3nt: TGCAGTGCTAGAGCGGCTAGCGGGACGAACACCGGGGAGCTGTTTTTT
CDR3aa: CSARAASGTNTGELFF

abundance: .
len: 14
d_gene: TRBD2
j_gene: TRBJ2-1
v_gene: TRBV20-1
CDR3nt: TGCAGTGTTGCATCGGGGGGGCCCTACAATGAGCAGTTCTTC
CDR3aa: CSVASGGPYNEQFF

abundance: few
len: 14
d_gene: TRBD2
j_gene: TRBJ2-3
v_gene: TRBV20-1
CDR3nt: TGCAGTGCCAGACTAGCTGGGCTCACAGATACGCAGTATTTT
CDR3aa: CSARLAGLTDTQYF

abundance: .
len: 12
d_gene: .
j_gene: TRBJ2-1
v_gene: TRBV5-1
CDR3nt: TGCGCCAGCAACCTGGCGGACAATGAGCAGTTCTTC
CDR3aa: CASNLADNEQFF

abundance: .
len: 12
d_gene: .
j_gene: TRBJ1-1
v_gene: TRBV6-5
CDR3nt: TGTGCCAGCAGTCGGGGGGAGGGGGAGACTTTCTTT
CDR3aa: CASSRGEGETFF

abundance: few
len: 15
d_gene: .
j_gene: TRBJ1-2
v_gene: TRBV4-2
CDR3nt: TGTGCCAGCAGCCAAGAGGGGACGGCCCTCTATGGCTACACCTTC
CDR3aa: CASSQEGTALYGYTF

abundance: few
len: 14
d_gene: TRBD2
j_gene: TRBJ2-3
v_gene: TRBV5-1
CDR3nt: TGCGCCAGCAAAGGCGGGGGGCACACAGATACGCAGTATTTT
CDR3aa: CASKGGGHTDTQYF

abundance: few
len: 20
d_gene: TRBD2
j_gene: TRBJ2-5
v_gene: TRBV20-1
CDR3nt: TGCAGTGCTAGAGACCATGGACTAGCGGGGGGCCTCGCGGCGCGGGAGACCCAGTACTTC
CDR3aa: CSARDHGLAGGLAARETQYF

abundance: once
len: 13
d_gene: .
j_gene: TRBJ2-5
v_gene: TRBV5-1
CDR3nt: TGCGCCAGCAGCTGGACGGAGGAAGAGACCCAGTACTTC
CDR3aa: CASSWTEEETQYF

abundance: once
len: 15
d_gene: .
j_gene: TRBJ2-1
v_gene: TRBV5-1
CDR3nt: TGCGCCAGCAGCTCCGTTTCGAGCTCCTACAATGAGCAGTTCTTC
CDR3aa: CASSSVSSSYNEQFF

abundance: once
len: 14
d_gene: .
j_gene: TRBJ1-1
v_gene: TRBV20-1
CDR3nt: TGCAGTGCTAGCACCGGGACTGCATTTCTCGAAGCTTTCTTT
CDR3aa: CSASTGTAFLEAFF

abundance: few
len: 15
d_gene: .
j_gene: TRBJ2-6
v_gene: TRBV3-1
CDR3nt: TGTGCCAGCAGCCAGGGGATCTCTGGGGCCAACGTCCTGACTTTC
CDR3aa: CASSQGISGANVLTF

abundance: .
len: 16
d_gene: .
j_gene: TRBJ1-2
v_gene: TRBV7-9
CDR3nt: TGTGCCAGCAGCTTAGCCGGGGACGGATACAACTATGGCTACACCTTC
CDR3aa: CASSLAGDGYNYGYTF

abundance: .
len: 13
d_gene: .
j_gene: TRBJ2-3
v_gene: TRBV27
CDR3nt: TGTGCCAGCAGCAGGACCCTTCTAGATACGCAGTATTTT
CDR3aa: CASSRTLLDTQYF